These T cell receptor beta chains were read from a single sample in a study of identical twins. MiXCR, applied by TCRdb to the 5' RACE reads, yields one record per CDR3 protein. The sample contains 650,000 to 800,000 distinct CDR3 sequences, over 8.5% of which appear only once. These records were also assigned to another study, of yellow fever vaccine responses in identical twins.

The sequenced material came from PBMCs. Every receptor here comes from a young woman in good health. Both conserved end residues are part of each CDR3. D genes are given only for firm matches. The size of a clone is reported for some rows only, either as once, few or many, or as a class for expanded clones.

J gene: TRBJ2-1
clone size: -
V gene: TRBV18
D gene: TRBD2
CDR3 DNA: TGTGCCAGCTCACCTCCGGGACTAGCGGGATCCTACAATGAGCAGTTCTTC
CDR3 protein: CASSPPGLAGSYNEQFF

J gene: TRBJ2-3
clone size: -
V gene: TRBV5-4
D gene: TRBD2
CDR3 DNA: TGTGCCAGCAGCTTGATGGGACTAGCAGGAGATACGCAGTATTTT
CDR3 protein: CASSLMGLAGDTQYF

J gene: TRBJ1-1
clone size: few
V gene: TRBV3-1
D gene: -
CDR3 DNA: TGTGCCAGCAGCCAAGCCTACACTGAAGCTTTCTTT
CDR3 protein: CASSQAYTEAFF

J gene: TRBJ1-2
clone size: many
V gene: TRBV5-1
D gene: -
CDR3 DNA: TGCGCCAGCAGCTTGGAATTATCGGTGGATCCTAACTATGGCTACACCTTC
CDR3 protein: CASSLELSVDPNYGYTF

J gene: TRBJ2-3
clone size: few
V gene: TRBV29-1
D gene: -
CDR3 DNA: TGCAGCGTTTACGGGGTCACAGATACGCAGTATTTT
CDR3 protein: CSVYGVTDTQYF

J gene: TRBJ2-1
clone size: -
V gene: TRBV9
D gene: -
CDR3 DNA: TGTGCCAGCAGCGAATGGGGGGGGCTCTACAATGAGCAGTTCTTC
CDR3 protein: CASSEWGGLYNEQFF

J gene: TRBJ2-1
clone size: -
V gene: TRBV15
D gene: -
CDR3 DNA: TGTGCCACCAGCCCACGGCCCCTGGAGGGGGACCATGAGCAGTTCTTC
CDR3 protein: CATSPRPLEGDHEQFF

J gene: TRBJ1-1
clone size: few
V gene: TRBV20-1
D gene: -
CDR3 DNA: TGCAGTGCACCAAGGGGGAGTAACACTGAAGCTTTCTTT
CDR3 protein: CSAPRGSNTEAFF

J gene: TRBJ1-2
clone size: few
V gene: TRBV20-1
D gene: -
CDR3 DNA: TGCAGTGCTACAGTGACCGACTATGGCTACACCTTC
CDR3 protein: CSATVTDYGYTF

J gene: TRBJ1-2
clone size: few
V gene: TRBV14
D gene: -
CDR3 DNA: TGTGCCAGCAGCCAAGACCTGGAGGGGCGAGGGGGCTACACCTTC
CDR3 protein: CASSQDLEGRGGYTF

J gene: TRBJ2-1
clone size: few
V gene: TRBV20-1
D gene: TRBD2
CDR3 DNA: TGCAGTGCTAGAGTCGGAGGTTGGGGCGGGGGGCCCCTGAATGAGCAGTTCTTC
CDR3 protein: CSARVGGWGGGPLNEQFF

J gene: TRBJ2-7
clone size: few
V gene: TRBV5-5
D gene: -
CDR3 DNA: TGTGCCAGCAGCTTGCGTCCATTACCCAGATCCTACGAGCAGTACTTC
CDR3 protein: CASSLRPLPRSYEQYF

J gene: TRBJ2-1
clone size: few
V gene: TRBV15
D gene: -
CDR3 DNA: TGTGCCACCAGCAGAGCACCTAGGGGGGCCGGGTATGAGCAGTTCTTC
CDR3 protein: CATSRAPRGAGYEQFF

J gene: TRBJ2-2
clone size: many
V gene: TRBV29-1
D gene: TRBD2
CDR3 DNA: TGCAGCTTCCTGGGGGGGGTCCTGGGGGCCGGGGAGCTGTTTTTT
CDR3 protein: CSFLGGVLGAGELFF

J gene: TRBJ2-7
clone size: many
V gene: TRBV7-9
D gene: -
CDR3 DNA: TGTGCCAGCAGCTTAGGATCTCCGGGGATAAGGGAGCAGTACTTC
CDR3 protein: CASSLGSPGIREQYF

J gene: TRBJ2-5
clone size: few
V gene: TRBV5-1
D gene: -
CDR3 DNA: TGCGCCAGCAGCTTGGCCCCGGATCCTCGACGGGGAGAGACCCAGTACTTC
CDR3 protein: CASSLAPDPRRGETQYF

J gene: TRBJ2-2
clone size: -
V gene: TRBV20-1
D gene: TRBD2
CDR3 DNA: TGCAGTGCTGGTTCGGGAGGGTGGGAGCTGTTTTTT
CDR3 protein: CSAGSGGWELFF

J gene: TRBJ1-1
clone size: few
V gene: TRBV4-1
D gene: -
CDR3 DNA: TGCGCCAGCAGCCAAGGAGGCGTATCCGGGGGCACTGAAGCTTTCTTT
CDR3 protein: CASSQGGVSGGTEAFF

J gene: TRBJ2-5
clone size: -
V gene: TRBV27
D gene: TRBD2
CDR3 DNA: TGTGCCAGCAGTTTCTACGGGAGGCCCCAAGAGACCCAGTACTTC
CDR3 protein: CASSFYGRPQETQYF

J gene: TRBJ1-6
clone size: -
V gene: TRBV28
D gene: -
CDR3 DNA: TGTGCCAGCAGTTTGTCAGGGGCTGGTTCACCCCTCCACTTT
CDR3 protein: CASSLSGAGSPLHF

J gene: TRBJ2-5
clone size: -
V gene: TRBV12-3/TRBV12-4
D gene: -
CDR3 DNA: TGTGCCAGCAGTTTAAACCAGAGGGAGACCCAGTACTTC
CDR3 protein: CASSLNQRETQYF

J gene: TRBJ1-2
clone size: -
V gene: TRBV6-1
D gene: -
CDR3 DNA: TGTGCCAGCAGTGACACAAGGGGAACTGGCTACACCTTC
CDR3 protein: CASSDTRGTGYTF

J gene: TRBJ1-1
clone size: -
V gene: TRBV6-2/TRBV6-3
D gene: -
CDR3 DNA: TGTGCCAGCAGAGCGACAGGCTCACAGAACACTGAAGCTTTCTTT
CDR3 protein: CASRATGSQNTEAFF

J gene: TRBJ2-1
clone size: -
V gene: TRBV20-1
D gene: -
CDR3 DNA: TGCAGTGCCGGGGACGAGGGCCGTTACAATGAGCAGTTCTTC
CDR3 protein: CSAGDEGRYNEQFF

J gene: TRBJ2-2
clone size: -
V gene: TRBV24-1
D gene: -
CDR3 DNA: TGTGCCACCAGTGTAACCGGGGAGCTGTTTTTT
CDR3 protein: CATSVTGELFF

J gene: TRBJ2-1
clone size: many
V gene: TRBV6-5
D gene: -
CDR3 DNA: TGTGCCAGCGCGGGGACCCACAATGAGCAGTTCTTC
CDR3 protein: CASAGTHNEQFF

J gene: TRBJ1-5
clone size: -
V gene: TRBV12-3/TRBV12-4
D gene: -
CDR3 DNA: TGTGCCAGCAGTCAGGACGGCAAGGACGGACCCCAGCATTTT
CDR3 protein: CASSQDGKDGPQHF

J gene: TRBJ2-2
clone size: -
V gene: TRBV11-2
D gene: -
CDR3 DNA: TGTGCCAGCAGCTTGAGGGGTACAGGGCCCGGGGAGCTGTTTTTT
CDR3 protein: CASSLRGTGPGELFF

J gene: TRBJ2-5
clone size: few
V gene: TRBV4-1
D gene: -
CDR3 DNA: TGCGCCAGCAGCCAAGTTGGGGCAGGGGAAGAGACCCAGTACTTC
CDR3 protein: CASSQVGAGEETQYF

J gene: TRBJ2-1
clone size: -
V gene: TRBV5-1
D gene: TRBD2
CDR3 DNA: TGCGCCAGCAGCTTGGGGCGGACTAGCGGGAGGGTCTACAATGAGCAGTTCTTC
CDR3 protein: CASSLGRTSGRVYNEQFF

J gene: TRBJ2-3
clone size: -
V gene: TRBV12-2
D gene: -
CDR3 DNA: TGTGCAAGTCGCTTAGTATCAGCGGGAGGTAGGGATACGCAGTATTTT
CDR3 protein: CASRLVSAGGRDTQYF

J gene: TRBJ2-7
clone size: -
V gene: TRBV7-2
D gene: -
CDR3 DNA: TGTGCCAGCAGCTTACAGGGGCAGGTGCAGTACGAGCAGTACTTC
CDR3 protein: CASSLQGQVQYEQYF

J gene: TRBJ2-1
clone size: many
V gene: TRBV12-3/TRBV12-4
D gene: TRBD2
CDR3 DNA: TGTGCCAGCAGACCTACTAGCGGGGGCAACAATGAGCAGTTCTTC
CDR3 protein: CASRPTSGGNNEQFF

J gene: TRBJ2-3
clone size: few
V gene: TRBV5-1
D gene: -
CDR3 DNA: TGCGCCAGCAGCTTGCGCGGCCCAACCACGGATACGCAGTATTTT
CDR3 protein: CASSLRGPTTDTQYF

J gene: TRBJ2-3
clone size: few
V gene: TRBV29-1
D gene: -
CDR3 DNA: TGCAGCGTGTCCGGGACACAAGAGAGAAGCACAGATACGCAGTATTTT
CDR3 protein: CSVSGTQERSTDTQYF

J gene: TRBJ2-3
clone size: many
V gene: TRBV5-6
D gene: -
CDR3 DNA: TGTGCCAGCAGCTTGACTAGCTACACAGATACGCAGTATTTT
CDR3 protein: CASSLTSYTDTQYF

J gene: TRBJ2-7
clone size: -
V gene: TRBV5-6
D gene: -
CDR3 DNA: TGTGCCAGCAGCGTACGGGACCCCTACGAGCAGTACTTC
CDR3 protein: CASSVRDPYEQYF

J gene: TRBJ2-1
clone size: many
V gene: TRBV5-6
D gene: -
CDR3 DNA: TGTGCCAGCAGCTTGGCAAATGAGCAGTTCTTC
CDR3 protein: CASSLANEQFF

J gene: TRBJ2-7
clone size: many
V gene: TRBV2
D gene: -
CDR3 DNA: TGTGCCAGCAGGGCAGGGGTCGACGAGCAGTACTTC
CDR3 protein: CASRAGVDEQYF

J gene: TRBJ2-2
clone size: few
V gene: TRBV15
D gene: TRBD1
CDR3 DNA: TGTGCCACCAGCTTTCCAGGGGGCGGCACCGGGGAGCTGTTTTTT
CDR3 protein: CATSFPGGGTGELFF

J gene: TRBJ2-1
clone size: -
V gene: TRBV3-1
D gene: TRBD2
CDR3 DNA: TGTGCCAGCAGCCCCTGGACTAGCGGGGGCTCCTACAATGAGCAGTTCTTC
CDR3 protein: CASSPWTSGGSYNEQFF

J gene: TRBJ2-7
clone size: many
V gene: TRBV29-1
D gene: -
CDR3 DNA: TGCAGCGTTGAAGTTCAGGGAATAGCCTACGAGCAGTACTTC
CDR3 protein: CSVEVQGIAYEQYF

J gene: TRBJ2-3
clone size: many
V gene: TRBV11-1
D gene: TRBD1
CDR3 DNA: TGTGCCAGCAGCTCCCCACTAAGGACAGGGACTAGCACAGATACGCAGTATTTT
CDR3 protein: CASSSPLRTGTSTDTQYF

J gene: TRBJ2-7
clone size: many
V gene: TRBV6-2/TRBV6-3
D gene: -
CDR3 DNA: TGTGCCAGCATCGAAGCGGGCAAAGGAACCTACGAGCAGTACTTC
CDR3 protein: CASIEAGKGTYEQYF

J gene: TRBJ1-5
clone size: -
V gene: TRBV7-8
D gene: TRBD1
CDR3 DNA: TGTGCCAGCAGCTCAGGGGGTGGCGGATATCAGCCCCAGCATTTT
CDR3 protein: CASSSGGGGYQPQHF

J gene: TRBJ2-5
clone size: -
V gene: TRBV20-1
D gene: -
CDR3 DNA: TGCAGTGCTAGTCCTACCCGGGCCCTACTGAGGGAGACCCAGTACTTC
CDR3 protein: CSASPTRALLRETQYF

J gene: TRBJ2-1
clone size: few
V gene: TRBV6-2/TRBV6-3
D gene: TRBD2
CDR3 DNA: TGTGCCAGCAGTGCCGGGACTAGCTGGGGGTCCAGGGAGCAGTTCTTC
CDR3 protein: CASSAGTSWGSREQFF